The 25 T cell receptor beta chains below come from one sample, sequenced in a study of cytomegalovirus exposure and HLA in healthy donors. Primers included in the PCR were 60 Vbeta and 13 Jbeta primers. Measured with immunoSEQ multiplex PCR; TCRdb has only the in-frame clones, and not every one. The table has fewer than 250,000 clones, around 80% seen once; the top ten hold 0.85% to 1.4%. What was sequenced was PBMCs. These receptors all come from a middle-aged woman in good health and CMV-seronegative.

The chain is built from TRBV28 and TRBJ1-5; TRBD1 aligns across 7 bases. The germline V gene encodes CDR1 MDHEN and CDR2 SYDVKM. Trimming removed 6 bases from V and 6 bases from J; junction bases left unmatched: 8. This CDR3 is built from 14 residues. CDR3: CASSLGQEGQPQHF. The CDR3 nucleotides read TGTGCCAGCAGCCTAGGACAGGAGGGTCAGCCCCAGCATTTT.

V usage is TRBV7-8 and J usage is TRBJ2-7; D gene unclear. Trimming removed 3 bases at V and 2 bases at J, with 2 bases between. Germline V lookup: CDR1 SGHVS, CDR2 FQNEAQ. The length of the CDR3 is 11 residues. This chain's CDR3 is CASSFTYEQYF. DNA for the CDR3: TGTGCCAGCAGCTTCACCTACGAGCAGTACTTC.

Details on this clone: Other nucleotide sequences from this sample produce the same CDR3. V gene TRBV19 combines with J gene TRBJ1-1; a possible D gene is TRBD1 (6 bases). V lost 5 bases to trimming and J lost 0 bases, with 7 bases between them. CDR1 is LNHDA and CDR2 is SQIVND in the germline V gene (reference sequence). The CDR3 runs 13 residues. This CDR3 is CASSGQLNTEAFF. CDR3 DNA sequence: TGTGCCAGTAGTGGACAGTTGAACACTGAAGCTTTCTTT.

V and J are TRBV7-2 and TRBJ2-1, with TRBD1 matching over 8 bases. Germline CDR1 SGHTA, CDR2 FQGNSA. This CDR3 comprises 14 residues. The ends lost 5 bases at V and 5 bases at J; junction bases unmatched: 5. The CDR3 DNA reads TGTGCCAGCAGCCTGGACAGGGATCACAATGAGCAGTTCTTC. This encodes CASSLDRDHNEQFF.

This sequence joins TRBV11-2 and TRBJ2-1; D remains unclear. The germline V gene encodes CDR1 SGHAT and CDR2 FQNNGV. The CDR3 loop spans 16 amino acids. V gave up 1 base and J gave up 6 bases, with 16 bases separating them. The CDR3 DNA is TGTGCCAGCAGCTTAGTCGTGACGGCGGTGGGCAATGAGCAGTTCTTC. Translation: CASSLVVTAVGNEQFF.

This clone was counted once. The junction departs from germline at one end; a sequencing error may be responsible. The chain uses TRBV7-9 and TRBJ1-3, with TRBD1 matching over 9 bases. Germline-derived CDR1 and CDR2 are SEHNR and FQNEAQ (reference sequence). The CDR3 is 14 amino acids. The CDR3 sequence is CSSSTDRGGNTIYF. For the CDR3, the DNA is TGTTCCAGCAGCACGGACAGGGGCGGAAACACCATATATTTT.

The CDR3 DNA sequence: TGTGCCAGCAGCCGGGGTCCGGGAGGGCCGTACACCGGGGAGCTGTTTTTT. The encoded protein is CASSRGPGGPYTGELFF. The genes are TRBV5-6 and TRBJ2-2; TRBD2 matches 8 bases. CDR1 and CDR2 (germline): SGHDT, YYEEEE. Unmatched junction bases numbered 11, after V lost 4 bases and J lost 3 bases. The CDR3 contains 17 residues.

This clone came up once. V gene TRBV19 combines with J gene TRBJ2-3, with 7 bases aligning to TRBD2. The CDR3 loop spans 15 amino acids. Germline V gene data show CDR1 as LNHDA and CDR2 as SQIVND (reference sequence). J gave up 2 bases and V 3 bases, and 5 bases lay outside the gene matches. The CDR3: CASSIGEGHTDTQYF. CDR3 in DNA: TGTGCCAGTAGTATCGGGGAGGGCCACACAGATACGCAGTATTTT.

The chain joins TRBV19 to TRBJ2-2, with 8 bases aligning to TRBD2. This CDR3 spans 16 amino acids. In germline, CDR1 is LNHDA, CDR2 SQIVND (reference sequence). V gave up 2 bases and J gave up 4 bases; unmatched junction bases: 6. CDR3 in DNA: TGTGCCAGTAGTATAAGCGGGGGACTCAGCACCGGGGAGCTGTTTTTT. Its protein is CASSISGGLSTGELFF.

This sequence joins TRBV7-2 and TRBJ2-1, with 11 bases fitting TRBD2. With V trimmed by 5 bases and J by 10 bases, 10 bases remained unmatched. Germline V gives CDR1 SGHTA, CDR2 FQGNSA. This CDR3 comprises 15 residues. The CDR3 reads CASSRDYSGRGEQFF. The CDR3 bases are TGTGCCAGCAGCCGGGACTATAGCGGGAGGGGCGAGCAGTTCTTC.

The rearrangement links TRBV29-1 to TRBJ1-5; D may be TRBD1 (6 bases). The V gene lost 7 bases and the J gene lost 4 bases, with 14 bases spanning the gap. The CDR3 has 13 residues. From germline, CDR1 is SQVTM and CDR2 ANQGSEA. CDR3 DNA sequence: TGCAGCGCCGGGGGCGGGGGTAATCAGCCCCAGCATTTT. Translated: CSAGGGGNQPQHF.

The chain carries TRBV11-3 and TRBJ2-5; 9 positions agree with TRBD2. The germline V gene encodes CDR1 SGHNT and CDR2 YENEEA. CDR3 size: 15 residues. J was trimmed by 5 bases and V by 6 bases; bases with no gene match: 10. The CDR3 region is CASRPGTSTAETQYF. CDR3 nucleotide sequence: TGTGCCAGCAGACCAGGGACTAGCACGGCGGAGACCCAGTACTTC.

This clone turned up a few times. The V and J genes are TRBV4-3 and TRBJ1-5; possible D gene TRBD1, 6 bases. The CDR3 loop spans 13 amino acids. V lost 4 bases to trimming and J lost 6 bases, with 10 bases between them. Looked up from germline, CDR1 is LGHNA and CDR2 is YSLEER. The CDR3 loop reads CASSLQGPQPQHF. In DNA, the CDR3 is TGCGCCAGCAGCCTACAGGGTCCTCAGCCCCAGCATTTT.

The chain joins TRBV7-2 to TRBJ2-7, with TRBD2 identical over 10 bases. V was pared by 2 bases and J by 0 bases, with 4 bases of the junction left unmatched. Germline CDR1 and CDR2: SGHTA and FQGNSA. CDR3 length: 16 residues. As DNA, the CDR3 is TGTGCCAGCAGCTTATCATCTAGCGGGAGCTCCTACGAGCAGTACTTC. This translates into CASSLSSSGSSYEQYF.

V usage is TRBV4-3 and J usage is TRBJ1-1; the D is unclear. Germline V lookup: CDR1 LGHNA, CDR2 YSLEER. V lost 1 base to trimming and J lost 7 bases, with 10 bases between them. This CDR3 is 13 amino acids long. Written as DNA, the CDR3 is TGCGCCAGCAGCCAAGGATTCGAGAGTGAAGCTTTCTTT. The encoded protein is CASSQGFESEAFF.

The table lists this clone with a count of one. The chain links TRBV4-3 to TRBJ2-1, with 9 bases lining up with TRBD2. The CDR3 spans 15 residues. The trim removed 7 bases at V and 5 bases at J, leaving 9 bases unmatched. Germline V gene data show CDR1 as LGHNA and CDR2 as YSLEER. CDR3: CASMPRLAGHNEQFF. CDR3 nucleotides: TGCGCCAGCATGCCCAGGCTAGCGGGACACAATGAGCAGTTCTTC.

The genes are TRBV9 and TRBJ2-4; D might be TRBD2 (5 bases). This CDR3 contains 16 residues. Germline V gene sequence: CDR1 SGDLS, CDR2 YYNGEE. Trimming removed 3 bases at V and 0 bases at J, with 13 bases between. The CDR3 sequence: CASSEDFRLAKNIQYF. CDR3 nucleotide sequence: TGTGCCAGCAGCGAGGACTTCCGATTAGCCAAAAACATTCAGTACTTC.

The chain recombines TRBV27 with TRBJ2-7, with TRBD2 matching 12 bases. V was pared by 3 bases and J by 4 bases, with 7 bases of the junction left unmatched. CDR3 size: 16 residues. CDR1 MNHEY and CDR2 SMNVEV come from the germline V gene (reference sequence). CDR3 sequence (DNA): TGTGCCAGCAGTTTGGCGACTAGCGGGAGTCGTTACGAGCAGTACTTC. Its protein is CASSLATSGSRYEQYF.

This clone appeared a single time. The V call is TRBV9, the J call TRBJ2-5; TRBD2 is a possible D gene (6 bases). Germline loops: CDR1 SGDLS, CDR2 YYNGEE. This CDR3 has 16 residues. Trimming took 4 bases from V and 5 from J, leaving 21 bases between them. CDR3 residues: CASSPLGEELGETQYF. CDR3 coding DNA: TGTGCCAGCAGCCCCCTCGGGGAGGAGTTGGGGGAGACCCAGTACTTC.

The J gene is TRBJ2-5, the V gene TRBV11-2, with D unresolved. This CDR3 spans 12 amino acids. V was clipped by 2 bases and J by 5 bases, with 6 bases between them. Per the germline V gene, CDR1 is SGHAT and CDR2 is FQNNGV. The CDR3: CASSLRRETQYF. Here the CDR3 DNA reads TGTGCCAGCAGCTTACGGCGGGAGACCCAGTACTTC.

The J gene is TRBJ2-1, the V gene TRBV7-2; 7 bases match TRBD1. This CDR3 has 15 residues. V trimming: 8 bases; J trimming: 3 bases; junction bases outside the gene matches: 10. CDR1 SGHTA and CDR2 FQGNSA come from the germline V gene. CDR3 DNA sequence: TGTGCCAGCGTCCTAAGAGCAGGGGGCTACAATGAGCAGTTCTTC. Its protein product is CASVLRAGGYNEQFF.

V gene TRBV11-2 combines with J gene TRBJ2-2, with 7 bases identical to TRBD2. This CDR3 contains 14 residues. Germline loops: CDR1 SGHAT, CDR2 FQNNGV. The junction had 4 bases not matched to a gene; V was cut back by 5 bases and J by 4 bases. CDR3 coding DNA: TGTGCCAGCAGCAGATGGGGGGGCACCGGGGAGCTGTTTTTT. Translation gives CASSRWGGTGELFF.

The CDR3 DNA reads as TGTGCCAGCAGCCCCCGGACTAGCGGGAGTTCCGGGGAGCTGTTTTTT. Translated: CASSPRTSGSSGELFF. V usage is TRBV7-3 and J usage is TRBJ2-2; 13 nucleotides align to TRBD2. The V and J ends lost 5 bases and 6 bases, in that order; junction bases with no gene match: 6. Germline CDR1 is SGHTA and CDR2 is FQGTGA. CDR3 length: 16 amino acids.

This sequence joins TRBV27 and TRBJ1-2, with D maybe TRBD1 (6 bases). The CDR3 has 13 residues. V was cut by 8 bases and J by 7 bases, with 17 bases left in between. CDR1 is MNHEY and CDR2 is SMNVEV in the germline V gene (reference sequence). The CDR3 DNA follows: TGTGCCAGCGGGCCCAGGGGCCAGGGTGGCTACACCTTC. Protein sequence: CASGPRGQGGYTF.

The chain combines TRBV4-1 with TRBJ2-2; perhaps TRBD2 as D (6 bases). Between the trimmed V and J ends, which lost 4 bases and 3 bases, there was a span of 12 bases. Germline values: CDR1 MGHRA, CDR2 YSYEKL. The CDR3 contains 15 residues. CDR3 bases: TGCGCCAGCAGCCCCGTGAGGAGGGACACCGGGGAGCTGTTTTTT. The encoded protein is CASSPVRRDTGELFF.